Sequencing of this T cell receptor beta chain was carried out in a study of blood T cell repertoires in COVID-19. Study details: Italy, Spain and the United States were the sources of the convalescent and acute COVID-19 samples. T cells, B-cell-depleted T cells, or PBMCs provided the cDNA or gDNA that served as material.

The CDR3 contains 16 residues. The germline V gene has CDR1 LNHDA and CDR2 SQIVND (reference sequence). Trimming cost V 6 bases and J 0 bases, with 12 bases left between them. Source study methods: Reference gene primers were amplified, and this amplification served to estimate nucleated cell counts. Sequencing used immunoSEQ multiplex PCR; TCRdb keeps in-frame clones, though not all of them. The V and J calls and clone size are taken from that table; D and trimming were inferred from the DNA. In the table there are 150,000 to 200,000 clones, around 87% of which are singletons. The chain combines TRBV19 with TRBJ1-6; the D gene is possibly TRBD1 (6 bases). The material sequenced was peripheral blood. The receptor was isolated from a man aged 40-55 years with active or convalescent COVID-19. As DNA, the CDR3 is TGTGCCAGTAGCCCGAAGACAGGCTCCTATAATTCACCCCTCCACTTT. This gives the protein CASSPKTGSYNSPLHF.